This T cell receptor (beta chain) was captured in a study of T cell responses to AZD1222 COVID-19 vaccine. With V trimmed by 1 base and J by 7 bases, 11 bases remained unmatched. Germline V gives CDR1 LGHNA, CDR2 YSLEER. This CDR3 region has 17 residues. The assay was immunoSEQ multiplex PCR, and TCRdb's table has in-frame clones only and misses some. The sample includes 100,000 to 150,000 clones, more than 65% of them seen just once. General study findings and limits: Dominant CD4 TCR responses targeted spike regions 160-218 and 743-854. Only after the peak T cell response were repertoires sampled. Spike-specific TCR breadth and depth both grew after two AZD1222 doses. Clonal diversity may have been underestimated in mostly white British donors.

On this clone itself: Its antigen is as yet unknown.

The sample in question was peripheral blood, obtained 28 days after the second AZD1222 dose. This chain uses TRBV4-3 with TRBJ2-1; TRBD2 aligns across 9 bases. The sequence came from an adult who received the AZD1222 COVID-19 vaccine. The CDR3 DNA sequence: TGCGCCAGCAGCCAAGGACTGGCGGGGGGGCCATGGAATGAGCAGTTCTTC. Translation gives CASSQGLAGGPWNEQFF.